One and the same sample provided the 15 T cell receptor beta chains below, sequenced in a study of T cell responses to AZD1222 COVID-19 vaccine. The repertoire was sequenced with immunoSEQ multiplex PCR; TCRdb's copy has only in-frame clones and lacks some. This table has around 99,000 clones, around nine tenths appearing once. This material consisted of peripheral blood, taken 28 days after the second AZD1222 dose. These receptors were taken from an adult who received the AZD1222 COVID-19 vaccine.

The chain recombines TRBV5-4 with TRBJ2-1; D may be TRBD1 or TRBD2 (5 bases each). The CDR3 consists of 13 residues. Trimming stripped 4 bases from V and 11 bases from J, with 16 bases between. Germline CDR1 reads SGHNT; CDR2 reads YYREEE (reference sequence). As DNA, the CDR3 is TGTGCCAGCAGCCCACCCGAGGGGTTGCAGCAGTTCTTC. Residues: CASSPPEGLQQFF. Full variable domain (outside the CDR3, taken from reference TRBV5-4 and TRBJ2-1): ETGVTQSPTHLIKTRGQQVTLRCSSQSGHNTVSWYQQALGQGPQFIFQYYREEENGRGNFPPRFSGLQFPNYSSELNVNALELDDSALYLCASSPPEGLQQFFGPGTRLTVL.

This chain connects TRBV3-1 (or the pseudogene TRBV3-2) to TRBJ1-4; D not resolved. This CDR3 has 14 amino acids. Germline assignment: CDR1 LGHDT and CDR2 YNNKEL (reference sequence). Trimming took off 1 base at V and 8 bases at J, with 11 bases between the two ends. CDR3: CASSQVGSQEKLFF. The CDR3 nucleotides are TGTGCCAGCAGCCAAGTTGGCTCCCAAGAAAAACTGTTTTTT.

The gene calls are TRBV6-1 and TRBJ2-1; 9 bases line up with TRBD2. The ends lost 3 bases at V and 2 bases at J; junction bases unmatched: 5. The V gene's germline CDR1 is MNHNS and CDR2 SASEGT. CDR3 length: 16 amino acids. CDR3 coding DNA: TGTGCCAGCAGTGAGTCTAGCGGGGTCACCTACAATGAGCAGTTCTTC. Translated: CASSESSGVTYNEQFF.

The chain is built from TRBV19 and TRBJ2-4, with D tentatively TRBD1 (5 bases). This CDR3 comprises 15 residues. Germline CDR1 is LNHDA and CDR2 is SQIVND (reference sequence). V was pared by 1 base and J by 0 bases, with 7 bases between. CDR3 protein: CASSIGQQAKNIQYF. The CDR3 bases are TGTGCCAGTAGTATAGGACAGCAAGCCAAAAACATTCAGTACTTC.

The V gene is TRBV18, the J gene TRBJ1-6, with 8 bases lining up with TRBD1. The germline gives CDR1 KGHSH, CDR2 LQKENI. CDR3 length equals 15 residues. The junction had 6 bases not matched to a gene; V was cut back by 3 bases and J by 8 bases. Here the CDR3 DNA reads TGTGCCAGCTCACCTCTTGGACAGGGCGATTCACCCCTCCACTTT. It encodes CASSPLGQGDSPLHF.

The chain uses TRBV13 and TRBJ1-2, with 11 bases fitting TRBD1. Trimming at V came to 5 bases and at J to 2 bases, leaving 4 bases not matched to a gene. In germline, CDR1 is PRHDT, CDR2 FYEKMQ (reference sequence). This CDR3 region has 15 residues. For the CDR3, the DNA is TGTGCCAGCAGCGCCGGACAGGGGGCGAACTATGGCTACACCTTC. Protein sequence: CASSAGQGANYGYTF.

The rearrangement links TRBV18 to TRBJ1-1; weak D call: TRBD1 (5 bases). The germline V gene has CDR1 KGHSH and CDR2 LQKENI. This CDR3 has 14 residues. Trimming left V 3 bases short and J 3 bases short, with 11 bases between. The CDR3 loop reads CASSPSGTHTEAFF. The CDR3 coding sequence is TGTGCCAGCTCACCGTCGGGGACCCACACTGAAGCTTTCTTT.

The chain joins TRBV2 to TRBJ1-5; D may be TRBD1 (6 bases). Between the trimmed V and J ends, which lost 8 bases and 7 bases, there was a span of 18 bases. Germline CDR1 is SNHLY and CDR2 is FYNNEI. This CDR3 region has 14 residues. In nucleotides, the CDR3 is TGTGCCAGCCTGTGGTCCGGGGGCGGACAGCCCCAGCATTTT. It specifies CASLWSGGGQPQHF.

The chain carries TRBV19 and TRBJ1-6; 7 bases match TRBD1. From germline, CDR1 is LNHDA and CDR2 SQIVND (reference sequence). The CDR3 has 15 amino acids. V dropped 5 bases and J dropped 7; count of bases not matched to a gene: 8. As DNA, the CDR3 is TGTGCCAGTAGTTTGGGACAGAGGGTAAATTCACCCCTCCACTTT. It translates to CASSLGQRVNSPLHF.

The count of this clone is one. The CDR3 reads CASSASAYGYTF. The CDR3, as DNA: TGTGCCAGCAGCGCAAGCGCCTATGGCTACACCTTC. The rearrangement links TRBV9 to TRBJ1-2; no clear D gene. CDR3 length: 12 residues. V lost 3 bases to trimming and J lost 4 bases, with 7 bases between them. Germline CDR1 SGDLS, CDR2 YYNGEE.

The rearrangement links TRBV30 to TRBJ1-2, with 7 nucleotides matching TRBD1. The CDR3 consists of 17 residues. Germline CDR1 reads GTSNPN; CDR2 reads SVGIG (reference sequence). J lost 6 bases, V lost 3 bases, and 19 bases had no gene match. CDR3 sequence: CAWSIKSGTETQNGYTF. DNA of the CDR3: TGTGCCTGGAGCATAAAGTCAGGGACAGAAACCCAAAATGGCTACACCTTC.

The J gene is TRBJ2-2, the V gene TRBV6-1, with 8 nucleotides matching TRBD1. With V trimmed by 4 bases and J by 3 bases, 10 bases remained unmatched. The CDR3 sequence is 17 residues long. Germline CDR1 and CDR2: MNHNS and SASEGT. This chain's CDR3 is CASSAYDRGAYTGELFF. In nucleotides, the CDR3 is TGTGCCAGCAGTGCCTACGACAGGGGCGCGTACACCGGGGAGCTGTTTTTT.

The chain has TRBV5-1 and TRBJ2-1; 9 nucleotides match TRBD1. Germline V gives CDR1 SGHRS, CDR2 YFSETQ. The CDR3 has 13 amino acids. V dropped 4 bases and J dropped 9; count of bases not matched to a gene: 5. The CDR3 protein is CASSPGTGFEQFF. CDR3 sequence (DNA): TGCGCCAGCAGCCCGGGGACAGGGTTTGAGCAGTTCTTC.

This clone was counted only a few times. The chain is built from TRBV28 and TRBJ1-1; D is possibly TRBD1 (5 bases). Germline V gene lookup returns CDR1 MDHEN and CDR2 SYDVKM. The CDR3 covers 14 residues. The germline V and J ends were trimmed by 2 bases and 4 bases, with 11 bases remaining between them. CDR3 DNA sequence: TGTGCCAGCAGTTTAGCCAGGGAGGTCACTGAAGCTTTCTTT. Protein: CASSLAREVTEAFF.

The chain recombines TRBV29-1 with TRBJ2-1; D uncertain. The CDR3 is made up of 12 amino acids. V was shortened by 0 bases and J by 7 bases, with 7 bases between the two germline ends. Germline-derived CDR1 and CDR2 are SQVTM and ANQGSEA. The CDR3 nucleotides read TGCAGCGTTGAAGAACCCGAGAATGAGCAGTTCTTC. It translates to CSVEEPENEQFF.